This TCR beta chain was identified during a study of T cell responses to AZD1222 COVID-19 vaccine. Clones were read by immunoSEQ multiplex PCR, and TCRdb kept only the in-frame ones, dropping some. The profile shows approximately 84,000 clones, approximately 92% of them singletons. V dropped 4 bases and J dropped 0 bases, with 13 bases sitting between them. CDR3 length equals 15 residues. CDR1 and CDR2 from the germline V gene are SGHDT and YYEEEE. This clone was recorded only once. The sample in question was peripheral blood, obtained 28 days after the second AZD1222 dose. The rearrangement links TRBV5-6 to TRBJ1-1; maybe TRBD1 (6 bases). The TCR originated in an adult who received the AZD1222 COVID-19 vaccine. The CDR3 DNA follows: TGTGCCAGCAGCCCGAGGGGGTTTTTGAACACTGAAGCTTTCTTT. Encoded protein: CASSPRGFLNTEAFF.